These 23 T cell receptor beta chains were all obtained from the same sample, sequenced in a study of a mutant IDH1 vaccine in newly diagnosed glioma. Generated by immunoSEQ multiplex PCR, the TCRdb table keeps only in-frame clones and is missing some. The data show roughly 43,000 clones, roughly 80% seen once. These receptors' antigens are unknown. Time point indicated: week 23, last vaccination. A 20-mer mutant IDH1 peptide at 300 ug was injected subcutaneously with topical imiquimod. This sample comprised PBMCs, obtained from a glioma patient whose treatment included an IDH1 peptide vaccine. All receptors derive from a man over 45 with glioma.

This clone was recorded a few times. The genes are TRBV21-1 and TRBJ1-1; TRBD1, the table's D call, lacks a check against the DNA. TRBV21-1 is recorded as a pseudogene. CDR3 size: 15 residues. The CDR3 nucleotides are TGTGCCAGCAGCAACCGGACAGGGGGAGGGTCTGAAGCTTTCTTT. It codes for CASSNRTGGGSEAFF.

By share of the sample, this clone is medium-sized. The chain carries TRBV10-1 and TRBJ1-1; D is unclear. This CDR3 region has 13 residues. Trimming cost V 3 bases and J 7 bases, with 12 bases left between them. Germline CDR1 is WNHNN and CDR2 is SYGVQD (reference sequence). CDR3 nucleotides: TGCGCCAGCAGTGACGGAGGCGCCCGTGAAGCTTTCTTT. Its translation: CASSDGGAREAFF.

This CDR3 reads CASSLGPGGTQYF. CDR3 coding DNA: TGTGCCAGCAGCTTAGGCCCGGGGGGAACCCAGTACTTC. This chain joins TRBV7-6 and TRBJ2-5; the match to TRBD2 covers 7 bases. Germline CDR1 and CDR2: SGHVS and FNYEAQ. This CDR3 has 13 amino acids. V was clipped by 1 base and J by 8 bases; unmatched bases: 4. The variable domain in full, completed from reference TRBV7-6 and TRBJ2-5, reads GAGVSQSPRYKVTKRGQDVALRCDPISGHVSLYWYRQALGQGPEFLTYFNYEAQQDKSGLPNDRFSAERPEGSISTLTIQRTEQRDSAMYRCASSLGPGGTQYFGPGTRLLVL.

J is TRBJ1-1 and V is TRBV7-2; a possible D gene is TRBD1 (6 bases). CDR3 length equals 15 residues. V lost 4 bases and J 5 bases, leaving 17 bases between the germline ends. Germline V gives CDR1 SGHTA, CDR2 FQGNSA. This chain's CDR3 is CASSSGAGVGTEAFF. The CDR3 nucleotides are TGTGCCAGCAGCTCGGGAGCAGGGGTTGGGACTGAAGCTTTCTTT. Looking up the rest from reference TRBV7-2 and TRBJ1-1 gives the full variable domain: GAGVSQSPSNKVTEKGKDVELRCDPISGHTALYWYRQSLGQGLEFLIYFQGNSAPDKSGLPSDRFSAERTGGSVSTLTIQRTQQEDSAVYLCASSSGAGVGTEAFFGQGTRLTVV.

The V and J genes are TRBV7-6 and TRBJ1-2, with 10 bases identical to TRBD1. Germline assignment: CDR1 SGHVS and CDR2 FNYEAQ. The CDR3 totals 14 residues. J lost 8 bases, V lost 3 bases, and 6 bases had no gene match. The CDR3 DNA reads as TGTGCCAGCAGCTTGGGGACAGGGGCATCGGGCTACACCTTC. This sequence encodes CASSLGTGASGYTF.

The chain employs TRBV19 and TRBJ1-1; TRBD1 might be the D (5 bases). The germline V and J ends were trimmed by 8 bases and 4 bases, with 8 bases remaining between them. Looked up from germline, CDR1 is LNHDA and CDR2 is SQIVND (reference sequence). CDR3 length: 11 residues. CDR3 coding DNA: TGTGCCAGTTTGGGGGGCACTGAAGCTTTCTTT. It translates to CASLGGTEAFF.

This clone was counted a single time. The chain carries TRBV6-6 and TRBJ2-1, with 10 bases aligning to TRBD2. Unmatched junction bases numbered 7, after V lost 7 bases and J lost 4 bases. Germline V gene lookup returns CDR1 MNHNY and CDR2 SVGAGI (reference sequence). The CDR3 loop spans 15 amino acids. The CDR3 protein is CASTLVAGGYNEQFF. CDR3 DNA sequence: TGTGCCAGCACCTTGGTAGCGGGGGGATACAATGAGCAGTTCTTC.

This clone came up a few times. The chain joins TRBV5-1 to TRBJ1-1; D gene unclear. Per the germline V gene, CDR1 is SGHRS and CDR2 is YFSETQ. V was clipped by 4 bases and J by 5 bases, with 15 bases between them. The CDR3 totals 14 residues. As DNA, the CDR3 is TGCGCCAGCAGCCCTACGACCAGGACGACTGAAGCTTTCTTT. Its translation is CASSPTTRTTEAFF.

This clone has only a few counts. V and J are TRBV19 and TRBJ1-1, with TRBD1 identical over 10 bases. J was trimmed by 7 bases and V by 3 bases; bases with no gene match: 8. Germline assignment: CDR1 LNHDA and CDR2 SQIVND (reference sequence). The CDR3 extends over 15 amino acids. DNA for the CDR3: TGTGCCAGTAGTATTCTCGGGACAGGGGTCCTTGAAGCTTTCTTT. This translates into CASSILGTGVLEAFF.

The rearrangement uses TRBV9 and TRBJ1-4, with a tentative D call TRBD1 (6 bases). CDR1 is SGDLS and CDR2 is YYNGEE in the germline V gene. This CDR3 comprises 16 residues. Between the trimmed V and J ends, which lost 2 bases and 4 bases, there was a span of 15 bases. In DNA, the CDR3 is TGTGCCAGCAGCGTGTCAGGGGCCTCTTTTAATGAAAAACTGTTTTTT. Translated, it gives CASSVSGASFNEKLFF.

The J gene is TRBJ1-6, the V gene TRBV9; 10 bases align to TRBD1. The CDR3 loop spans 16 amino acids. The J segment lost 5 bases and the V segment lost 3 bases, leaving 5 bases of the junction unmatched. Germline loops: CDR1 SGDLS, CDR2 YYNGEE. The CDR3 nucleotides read TGTGCCAGCAGCGCCCGACAGGGGGCGGATAATTCACCCCTCCACTTT. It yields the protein CASSARQGADNSPLHF. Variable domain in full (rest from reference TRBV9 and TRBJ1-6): DSGVTQTPKHLITATGQRVTLRCSPRSGDLSVYWYQQSLDQGLQFLIQYYNGEERAKGNILERFSAQQFPDLHSELNLSSLELGDSALYFCASSARQGADNSPLHFGNGTRLTVT.

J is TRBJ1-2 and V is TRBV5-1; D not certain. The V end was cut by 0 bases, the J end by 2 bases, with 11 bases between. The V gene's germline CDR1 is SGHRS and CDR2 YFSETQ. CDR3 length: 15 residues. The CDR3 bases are TGCGCCAGCAGCTTGGGGGAGGCCCAGAACTATGGCTACACCTTC. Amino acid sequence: CASSLGEAQNYGYTF. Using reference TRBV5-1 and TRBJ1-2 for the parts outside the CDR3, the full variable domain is KAGVTQTPRYLIKTRGQQVTLSCSPISGHRSVSWYQQTPGQGLQFLFEYFSETQRNKGNFPGRFSGRQFSNSRSEMNVSTLELGDSALYLCASSLGEAQNYGYTFGSGTRLTVV.

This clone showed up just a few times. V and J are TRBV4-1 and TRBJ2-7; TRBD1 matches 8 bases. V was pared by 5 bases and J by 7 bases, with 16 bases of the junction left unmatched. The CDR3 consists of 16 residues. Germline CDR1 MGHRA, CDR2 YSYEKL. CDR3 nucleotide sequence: TGCGCCAGCAGCTATCAAACCGGGACAGGCCAAGATGAGCAGTACTTC. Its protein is CASSYQTGTGQDEQYF.

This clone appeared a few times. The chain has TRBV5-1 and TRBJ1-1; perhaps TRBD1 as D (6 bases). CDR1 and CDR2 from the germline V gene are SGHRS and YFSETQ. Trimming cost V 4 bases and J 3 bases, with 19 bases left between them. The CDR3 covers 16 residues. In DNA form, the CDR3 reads TGCGCCAGCAGCACGGGGGGCAGGTCTTACTACACTGAAGCTTTCTTT. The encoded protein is CASSTGGRSYYTEAFF.

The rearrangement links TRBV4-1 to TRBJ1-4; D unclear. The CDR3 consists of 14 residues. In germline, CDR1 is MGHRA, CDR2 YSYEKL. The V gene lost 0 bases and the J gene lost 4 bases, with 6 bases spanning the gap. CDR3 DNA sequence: TGCGCCAGCAGCCAAGAGTTCCTTAATGAAAAACTGTTTTTT. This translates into CASSQEFLNEKLFF.

The DNA of the CDR3 is TGTGCCAAGACAAGGACAGTGAACACTGAAGCTTTCTTT. This gives the protein CAKTRTVNTEAFF. The chain recombines TRBV18 with TRBJ1-1; D possibly corresponds to TRBD1 (6 bases). Trimming took off 10 bases at V and 0 bases at J, with 12 bases between the two ends. There are 13 residues in the CDR3. Per germline, CDR1 KGHSH and CDR2 LQKENI. The variable domain in full, completed from reference TRBV18 and TRBJ1-1, reads NAGVMQNPRHLVRRRGQEARLRCSPMKGHSHVYWYRQLPEEGLKFMVYLQKENIIDESGMPKERFSAEFPKEGPSILRIQQVVRGDSAAYFCAKTRTVNTEAFFGQGTRLTVV.

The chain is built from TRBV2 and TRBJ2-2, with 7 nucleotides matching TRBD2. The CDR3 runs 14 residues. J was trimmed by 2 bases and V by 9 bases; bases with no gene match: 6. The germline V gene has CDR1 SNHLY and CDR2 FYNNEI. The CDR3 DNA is TGTGCCAGTGGCGGGGGACCAAACACCGGGGAGCTGTTTTTT. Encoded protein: CASGGGPNTGELFF.

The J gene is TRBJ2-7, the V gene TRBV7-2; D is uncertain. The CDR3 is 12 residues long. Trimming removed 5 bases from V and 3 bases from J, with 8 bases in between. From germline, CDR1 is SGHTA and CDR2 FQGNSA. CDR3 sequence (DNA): TGTGCCAGCAGCCCCGCTAGCTACGAGCAGTACTTC. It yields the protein CASSPASYEQYF. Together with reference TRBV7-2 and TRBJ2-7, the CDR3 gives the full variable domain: GAGVSQSPSNKVTEKGKDVELRCDPISGHTALYWYRQSLGQGLEFLIYFQGNSAPDKSGLPSDRFSAERTGGSVSTLTIQRTQQEDSAVYLCASSPASYEQYFGPGTRLTVT.

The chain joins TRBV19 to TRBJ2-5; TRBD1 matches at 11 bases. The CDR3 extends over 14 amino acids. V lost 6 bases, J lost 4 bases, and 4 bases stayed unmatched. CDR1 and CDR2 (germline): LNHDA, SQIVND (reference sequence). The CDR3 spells CASSRDRGRETQYF. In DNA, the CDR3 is TGTGCCAGTAGCCGGGACAGGGGGAGAGAGACCCAGTACTTC.

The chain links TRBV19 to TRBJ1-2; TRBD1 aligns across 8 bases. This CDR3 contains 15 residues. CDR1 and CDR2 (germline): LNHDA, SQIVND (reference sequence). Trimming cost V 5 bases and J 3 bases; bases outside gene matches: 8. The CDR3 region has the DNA TGTGCCAGTAGTGTCGGACAGGGCGCCGACTATGGCTACACCTTC. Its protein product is CASSVGQGADYGYTF.

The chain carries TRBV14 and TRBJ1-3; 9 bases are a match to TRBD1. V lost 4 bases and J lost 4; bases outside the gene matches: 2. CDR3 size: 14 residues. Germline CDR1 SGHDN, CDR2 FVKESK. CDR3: CASSLGQGGNTIYF. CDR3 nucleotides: TGTGCCAGCAGCCTCGGACAGGGGGGAAACACCATATATTTT.

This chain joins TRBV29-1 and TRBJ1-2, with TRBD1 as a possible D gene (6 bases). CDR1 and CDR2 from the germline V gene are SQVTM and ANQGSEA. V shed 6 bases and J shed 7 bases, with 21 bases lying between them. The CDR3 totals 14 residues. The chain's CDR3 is CSVAPQTGEIGYTF. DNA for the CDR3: TGCAGCGTCGCGCCCCAGACAGGAGAAATTGGCTACACCTTC.

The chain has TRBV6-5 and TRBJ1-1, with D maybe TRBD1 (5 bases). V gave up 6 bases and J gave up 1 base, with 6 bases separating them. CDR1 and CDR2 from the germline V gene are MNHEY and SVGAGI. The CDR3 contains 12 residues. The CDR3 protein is CASRDRNTEAFF. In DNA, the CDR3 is TGTGCCAGCAGAGACAGGAACACTGAAGCTTTCTTT.